The entry below describes one T cell receptor beta chain. Antigen unknown. The data derive from a study of CD8+CD57+ T cells in acquired aplastic anemia. The wider study: Sorted CD4+ and CD8+ cell DNA averaged roughly 3 ug. Study conclusions and caveats: Significant differences in CD8+ Simpson's diversity were not observed between patients and controls.

Genomic DNA, serving as template, underwent TCR beta VDJ and CDR3 profiling. A single record per CDR3 protein comes from TCRdb applying MiXCR to the reads. Of 450,000 to 550,000 distinct CDR3 sequences in the sample, roughly a third were seen once. Flow cytometry had shown expanded CD8+CD57+ cells in the patients chosen for sequencing. This TCR came from a human donor with aplastic anemia. Sequencing was performed on sorted CD4+, CD8+, or CD8+CD57+ T cells (not recorded which) from PBMCs.

The CDR3 DNA reads as TGCAGCGTGCAGACAGGGGGCGGCAATCAGCCCCAGCATTTT. Its translation: CSVQTGGGNQPQHF. The rearrangement links TRBV29-1 to TRBJ1-5, with 10 positions matching TRBD1. Looked up from germline, CDR1 is SQVTM and CDR2 is ANQGSEA. V was clipped by 6 bases and J by 2 bases; unmatched bases: 4. This CDR3 comprises 14 residues.